This T cell receptor (beta chain) emerged from a study of blood T cell repertoires in COVID-19. Across the whole study: Acute and convalescent COVID-19 specimens originated in the United States, Italy and Spain. Nucleic acid was either cDNA or gDNA, and it came from T cells, B-cell-depleted T cells, or PBMCs.

Original handling: The assay estimated nucleated cells by amplifying reference gene primers. Clones were sequenced by immunoSEQ multiplex PCR, and TCRdb holds only the in-frame ones, with some missing. That table furnishes V, J and clone size, whereas the DNA furnished D and trimming. The profile covers 200,000 to 300,000 clones, with about 86% appearing a single time and 5.5% to 6.5% taken by the ten largest. This TCR derives from a man aged 55 to 70 with acute or convalescent COVID-19. The sequenced sample was peripheral blood.

Here the CDR3 DNA reads TGTGCCAGCAGCCAATCGTCCCCTAATGAGCAGTTCTTC. Amino acids: CASSQSSPNEQFF. This chain links TRBV16 with TRBJ2-1, with D unresolved. Germline V gene sequence: CDR1 KGHSY, CDR2 FQNENV. V was pared by 0 bases and J by 7 bases, with 7 bases between. The length of the CDR3 is 13 residues. The complete variable domain, with remaining parts taken from reference TRBV16 and TRBJ2-1, reads GEEVAQTPKHLVRGEGQKAKLYCAPIKGHSYVFWYQQVLKNEFKFLISFQNENVFDETGMPKERFSAKCLPNSPCSLEIQATKLEDSAVYFCASSQSSPNEQFFGPGTRLTVL.